A single sample gave rise to the 17 T cell receptor beta chains below, sequenced in a study of blood T cell repertoires in COVID-19. Some clones are missing from TCRdb's copy, which holds only in-frame ones; the method was immunoSEQ multiplex PCR. The sample holds around 60,000 clones; more than 80% are singletons and the top ten take over 8%. Sequenced material: peripheral blood. All receptors come from a woman older than 75 with active COVID-19.

J is TRBJ1-6 and V is TRBV2; the D is unclear. The CDR3 has 13 residues. The germline V gene encodes CDR1 SNHLY and CDR2 FYNNEI. V dropped 1 base and J dropped 13 bases, with 11 bases sitting between them. The CDR3, as DNA: TGTGCCAGCAGTGAAGATTTTACGGGGCCCCTCCACTTT. Its protein product is CASSEDFTGPLHF.

This clone was observed a single time. V gene TRBV19 combines with J gene TRBJ2-5; 9 bases agree with TRBD1. J gave up 4 bases and V 6 bases, and 3 bases lay outside the gene matches. There are 13 residues in the CDR3. CDR1 and CDR2 from the germline V gene are LNHDA and SQIVND (reference sequence). CDR3 sequence: CASSLDRGETQYF. CDR3 sequence (DNA): TGTGCCAGTAGCTTGGACAGGGGAGAGACCCAGTACTTC.

The chain joins TRBV15 to TRBJ1-1; a possible D gene is TRBD1 (5 bases). V was trimmed by 0 bases and J by 1 base, leaving 9 bases between them. Per the germline V gene, CDR1 is LNHNV and CDR2 is YYDKDF (reference sequence). The CDR3 contains 15 residues. DNA of the CDR3: TGTGCCACCAGCAGAGACAGGGCTACGAACACTGAAGCTTTCTTT. Translated: CATSRDRATNTEAFF.

In the case of this clone: One junction end disagrees with the germline gene, perhaps due to a read error. The CDR3 reads CASSPTGIEQYF. CDR3 coding DNA: TGTGCTAGCAGCCCGACAGGGATCGAGCAGTACTTC. The V gene is TRBV7-7, the J gene TRBJ2-7, with 7 bases identical to TRBD1. Germline V lookup: CDR1 SSHAT, CDR2 FNYEAQ (reference sequence). This CDR3 has 12 amino acids.

This chain connects TRBV18 to TRBJ2-5; 7 bases fit TRBD1. The CDR3 spans 13 residues. The germline V gene encodes CDR1 KGHSH and CDR2 LQKENI. V gave up 2 bases and J gave up 3 bases; unmatched junction bases: 0. CDR3: CASSPTGEETQYF. The CDR3 DNA reads as TGTGCCAGCTCACCAACAGGGGAAGAGACCCAGTACTTC.

This clone was seen a few times. V is TRBV5-1 and J is TRBJ2-2; 8 nucleotides align to TRBD2. Germline lookup yields CDR1 SGHRS and CDR2 YFSETQ. V gave up 4 bases and J gave up 1 base; unmatched junction bases: 3. CDR3 length: 15 residues. CDR3 amino acids: CASSISGKNTGELFF. CDR3 in DNA: TGCGCCAGCAGCATTAGCGGGAAGAACACCGGGGAGCTGTTTTTT.

V usage is TRBV7-2 and J usage is TRBJ1-4, with D possibly being TRBD1 (5 bases). Trimming took off 3 bases at V and 6 bases at J, with 14 bases between the two ends. This CDR3 comprises 15 residues. Germline CDR1 SGHTA, CDR2 FQGNSA. In DNA, the CDR3 is TGTGCCAGCAGCTTCTTCGGTCAGGGTGATGAAAAACTGTTTTTT. Amino acid sequence: CASSFFGQGDEKLFF.

The chain recombines TRBV7-8 with TRBJ2-3; 9 nucleotides match TRBD1. CDR1 and CDR2 from the germline V gene are SGHVS and FQNEAQ. The length of the CDR3 is 17 residues. After removal of 2 bases from V and 2 bases from J, the junction contained 8 bases not matched to a gene. The CDR3 DNA reads TGTGCCAGCAGCTTAAACCCGGACAGGGGAACCACAGATACGCAGTATTTT. This codes for CASSLNPDRGTTDTQYF. The full variable domain, completed using reference TRBV7-8 and TRBJ2-3, is GAGVSQSPRYKVAKRGQDVALRCDPISGHVSLFWYQQALGQGPEFLTYFQNEAQLDKSGLPSDRFFAERPEGSVSTLKIQRTQQEDSAVYLCASSLNPDRGTTDTQYFGPGTRLTVL.

This chain links TRBV24-1 with TRBJ1-2; no definite D call. V was cut by 9 bases and J by 4 bases, with 17 bases left in between. The germline V gene has CDR1 KGHDR and CDR2 SFDVKD. The CDR3 has 14 amino acids. Here the CDR3 reads CATVVHPTGYGYTF. The CDR3 nucleotides are TGTGCCACCGTAGTCCACCCCACTGGCTATGGCTACACCTTC.

The V and J genes are TRBV6-5 and TRBJ1-2; D perhaps matches TRBD1 (5 bases). With 7 bases removed from V and 3 bases from J, the gap between germline ends came to 18 bases. The CDR3 extends over 15 amino acids. Germline CDR1 MNHEY, CDR2 SVGAGI. CDR3 loop: CASIGLGGDYYGYTF. CDR3 DNA sequence: TGTGCCAGCATCGGGCTTGGTGGGGACTACTATGGCTACACCTTC.

The chain uses TRBV3-1 (or the pseudogene TRBV3-2) and TRBJ2-2, with 8 bases identical to TRBD1. The CDR3 consists of 16 residues. CDR1 and CDR2 (germline): LGHDT, YNNKEL (reference sequence). J gave up 4 bases and V 0 bases, and 4 bases lay outside the gene matches. The CDR3 DNA reads TGTGCCAGCAGCCAAGAAGGACAGGGTGGCACCGGGGAGCTGTTTTTT. It is translated as CASSQEGQGGTGELFF.

This chain uses TRBV20-1 with TRBJ2-7; TRBD1 matches at 7 bases. Germline trimming cut 8 bases from V and 5 bases from J; bases unmatched to any gene: 6. The CDR3 runs 11 residues. Germline V gene data show CDR1 as DFQATT and CDR2 as SNEGSKA (reference sequence). CDR3 loop: CSTQGYDEQYF. The CDR3 DNA follows: TGCAGTACACAGGGGTACGACGAGCAGTACTTC.

The rearrangement uses TRBV10-1 and TRBJ2-7; 7 nucleotides align to TRBD1. CDR3 size: 16 residues. Germline V gives CDR1 WNHNN, CDR2 SYGVQD (reference sequence). V lost 6 bases and J lost 7; bases outside the gene matches: 18. CDR3: CASSDSTSDRLREQYF. CDR3 coding DNA: TGCGCCAGCAGCGACTCGACCTCGGACAGGTTGCGGGAGCAGTACTTC.

This clone was seen a single time. This rearrangement joins TRBV27 to TRBJ1-4; perhaps TRBD1 as D (5 bases). The V gene lost 6 bases and the J gene lost 4 bases, with 12 bases spanning the gap. From germline, CDR1 is MNHEY and CDR2 SMNVEV (reference sequence). This CDR3 is built from 14 residues. The CDR3 spells CASSPAGVNEKLFF. CDR3 DNA: TGTGCCAGCAGCCCAGCGGGGGTTAATGAAAAACTGTTTTTT.

J is TRBJ1-5 and V is TRBV28; the match to TRBD1 covers 7 bases. This CDR3 region has 16 residues. J lost 7 bases, V lost 2 bases, and 11 bases had no gene match. The V gene's germline CDR1 is MDHEN and CDR2 SYDVKM. The chain's CDR3 is CASSLPPRTGVQPQHF. The CDR3 DNA reads TGTGCCAGCAGTTTACCTCCCCGGACAGGAGTCCAGCCCCAGCATTTT.

The chain employs TRBV5-5 and TRBJ1-2; 7 bases map to TRBD1. Germline V gene lookup returns CDR1 SGHKS and CDR2 YYEKEE (reference sequence). The CDR3 spans 13 residues. V was clipped by 2 bases and J by 5 bases; unmatched bases: 3. The CDR3: CASSLGQEYGYTF. For the CDR3, the DNA is TGTGCCAGCAGCTTAGGACAGGAGTATGGCTACACCTTC.

V is TRBV7-9 and J is TRBJ1-2; 11 nucleotides line up with TRBD1. From germline, CDR1 is SEHNR and CDR2 FQNEAQ (reference sequence). The CDR3 spans 14 residues. Trimming took 5 bases from V and 4 from J; bases not matched to a gene: 3. CDR3 nucleotides: TGTGCCAGCAGCCCAGGGACAGGGGGCTATGGCTACACCTTC. Translation: CASSPGTGGYGYTF. The full variable domain, in which reference TRBV7-9 and TRBJ1-2 provide the parts outside the CDR3, is DTGVSQNPRHKITKRGQNVTFRCDPISEHNRLYWYRQTLGQGPEFLTYFQNEAQLEKSRLLSDRFSAERPKGSFSTLEIQRTEQGDSAMYLCASSPGTGGYGYTFGSGTRLTVV.